This is a list of T cell receptor beta chains from one sample in a study of Ad26.COV2.S vaccination and SARS-CoV-2 variants. Data came from immunoSEQ multiplex PCR; TCRdb stores just in-frame clones and leaves some out. The repertoire consists of 300,000 to 400,000 clones, with around nine tenths occurring once and the leading ten covering approximately 3.6%. The material sequenced was peripheral blood, taken in a trial of Ad26.COV2.S vaccine versus placebo. The receptors come from a person aged 18 to 59 who received the Ad26.COV2.S COVID-19 vaccine or a placebo. Each CDR3 is given with its conserved first and last residue. Fields, in order: V gene, clone size, D gene, J gene, CDR3 DNA, CDR3 protein. The D gene is left open where the match is weak. Some rows have no size entry. The others give once, few or many, or a class for an expanded clone.

v_gene: TRBV27
abundance: NA
d_gene: NA
j_gene: TRBJ1-1
CDR3nt: TGTGCCAGCCACGAGGGGGGGAACACTGAAGCTTTCTTT
CDR3aa: CASHEGGNTEAFF

v_gene: TRBV5-1
abundance: NA
d_gene: TRBD1
j_gene: TRBJ1-2
CDR3nt: TGCGCCAGCAGCTTGTCAGGGGGCGAATGGAATGGCTACACCTTC
CDR3aa: CASSLSGGEWNGYTF

v_gene: TRBV5-1
abundance: medium-sized
d_gene: NA
j_gene: TRBJ1-2
CDR3nt: TGCGCCAGCAGCTATAACGGGAACATCTATGGCTACACCTTC
CDR3aa: CASSYNGNIYGYTF

v_gene: TRBV4-2
abundance: NA
d_gene: TRBD1
j_gene: TRBJ2-2
CDR3nt: TGTGCCAGCAGCCTAACGGACAGGGCTGGGACCGGGGAGCTGTTTTTT
CDR3aa: CASSLTDRAGTGELFF

v_gene: TRBV5-1
abundance: NA
d_gene: NA
j_gene: TRBJ1-1
CDR3nt: TGCGCCAGCAGCTTAGAGGGGATAAATCAAATAAGGACTGAAGCTTTCTTT
CDR3aa: CASSLEGINQIRTEAFF

v_gene: TRBV24-1
abundance: NA
d_gene: TRBD1
j_gene: TRBJ2-7
CDR3nt: TGTGCTACCAGTGACACAGGGGGCGAGAACTACGAGCAGTACTTC
CDR3aa: CATSDTGGENYEQYF

v_gene: TRBV5-1
abundance: NA
d_gene: NA
j_gene: TRBJ2-7
CDR3nt: TGCGCCAGCAGCTTGTCTGGTCTAGCGTTCGACGAGCAGTACTTC
CDR3aa: CASSLSGLAFDEQYF

v_gene: TRBV19
abundance: NA
d_gene: TRBD1
j_gene: TRBJ1-2
CDR3nt: TGTGCCAGTAGTATCAACAGACAGGGTGATGGCTACACCTTC
CDR3aa: CASSINRQGDGYTF

v_gene: TRBV10-3
abundance: NA
d_gene: NA
j_gene: TRBJ1-5
CDR3nt: TGTGCCATCAGTCTCTTGGGGGGGTCAGATCAGCCCCAGCATTTT
CDR3aa: CAISLLGGSDQPQHF

v_gene: TRBV7-9
abundance: NA
d_gene: NA
j_gene: TRBJ2-3
CDR3nt: TGTGCCAGCAGCACCCGGGACCGCGATGAGACGCAGTATTTT
CDR3aa: CASSTRDRDETQYF

v_gene: TRBV10-3
abundance: NA
d_gene: TRBD1
j_gene: TRBJ2-3
CDR3nt: TGTGCCATCAGGGACAGGTCCACGGCAGATACGCAGTATTTT
CDR3aa: CAIRDRSTADTQYF

v_gene: TRBV3-1/TRBV3-2
abundance: once
d_gene: TRBD2
j_gene: TRBJ2-5
CDR3nt: TGTGCCAGCAGCCAAAGGACTAGCGGGGGCTGGGAGACCCAGTACTTC
CDR3aa: CASSQRTSGGWETQYF

v_gene: TRBV18
abundance: NA
d_gene: TRBD2
j_gene: TRBJ2-7
CDR3nt: TGTGCCAGCTCAGGGACTAGCGGCCTACGAGGGCAGTACTTC
CDR3aa: CASSGTSGLRGQYF

v_gene: TRBV7-3
abundance: NA
d_gene: NA
j_gene: TRBJ1-6
CDR3nt: TGTGCCAGCAGCCTTGGGGGACATTCACCCCTCCACTTT
CDR3aa: CASSLGGHSPLHF

v_gene: TRBV30
abundance: NA
d_gene: NA
j_gene: TRBJ1-6
CDR3nt: TGTGCCTGGATTGAAGCAGGTACGGATTCACCCCTCCACTTT
CDR3aa: CAWIEAGTDSPLHF

v_gene: TRBV7-8
abundance: NA
d_gene: NA
j_gene: TRBJ2-2
CDR3nt: TGTGCCAGCAGCTCAGGAGGGCAGGCACCGAACACCGGGGAGCTGTTTTTT
CDR3aa: CASSSGGQAPNTGELFF

v_gene: TRBV27
abundance: NA
d_gene: NA
j_gene: TRBJ2-2
CDR3nt: TGTGCCAGCAGGCCGTTAGGGGAAACCGGGGAGCTGTTTTTT
CDR3aa: CASRPLGETGELFF

v_gene: TRBV6-5
abundance: NA
d_gene: TRBD1
j_gene: TRBJ2-7
CDR3nt: TGTGCCAGCAGGGCATGGGACAGCCTCTACGAGCAGTACTTC
CDR3aa: CASRAWDSLYEQYF

v_gene: TRBV7-7
abundance: NA
d_gene: TRBD2
j_gene: TRBJ2-1
CDR3nt: TGTGCTAGCAGCTTAACGACTAGCGGGGCCTACAATGAGCAGTTCTTC
CDR3aa: CASSLTTSGAYNEQFF

v_gene: TRBV10-3
abundance: NA
d_gene: TRBD1
j_gene: TRBJ1-2
CDR3nt: TGTGCCATCAGTGAGTATGGACAGGGAGACCATGGCTACACCTTC
CDR3aa: CAISEYGQGDHGYTF

v_gene: TRBV14
abundance: NA
d_gene: NA
j_gene: TRBJ2-2
CDR3nt: TGTGCCAGCAGCCAACAGACGACCGGGGAGCTGTTTTTT
CDR3aa: CASSQQTTGELFF

v_gene: TRBV30
abundance: once
d_gene: NA
j_gene: TRBJ2-1
CDR3nt: TGTGCCTGGAATTTTCTCAATGAGCAGTTCTTC
CDR3aa: CAWNFLNEQFF

v_gene: TRBV10-3
abundance: NA
d_gene: TRBD2
j_gene: TRBJ2-1
CDR3nt: TGTGCCACCCCGGGACTAGCGGAAGATGAGCAGTTCTTC
CDR3aa: CATPGLAEDEQFF

v_gene: TRBV7-2
abundance: NA
d_gene: TRBD2
j_gene: TRBJ2-3
CDR3nt: TGTGCCAGCAGCCCGGGACTAGCGGGGGGCACAGATACGCAGTATTTT
CDR3aa: CASSPGLAGGTDTQYF

v_gene: TRBV19
abundance: once
d_gene: NA
j_gene: TRBJ2-2
CDR3nt: TGTGCCAGTATGTCAGCCCCTCGGGCCGGGGAGCTGTTTTTT
CDR3aa: CASMSAPRAGELFF

v_gene: TRBV3-1/TRBV3-2
abundance: NA
d_gene: TRBD1
j_gene: TRBJ1-2
CDR3nt: TGTGCCAGCAGCCAAGGGGGGGACAGCAACTATGGCTACACCTTC
CDR3aa: CASSQGGDSNYGYTF

v_gene: TRBV9
abundance: NA
d_gene: NA
j_gene: TRBJ2-7
CDR3nt: TGTGCCAGCAGCGCCCAGGGGCAGGGGATGCACGAGCAGTACTTC
CDR3aa: CASSAQGQGMHEQYF

v_gene: TRBV5-1
abundance: NA
d_gene: NA
j_gene: TRBJ1-1
CDR3nt: TGCGCCAGCAGGCTGAACACTGAAGCTTTCTTT
CDR3aa: CASRLNTEAFF

v_gene: TRBV7-9
abundance: few
d_gene: TRBD2
j_gene: TRBJ2-7
CDR3nt: TGTGCCAGCAGCCTCGGGACTAGCGGGGCCCAAGGCAAGCAGTACTTC
CDR3aa: CASSLGTSGAQGKQYF

v_gene: TRBV3-1/TRBV3-2
abundance: NA
d_gene: NA
j_gene: TRBJ1-2
CDR3nt: TGTGCCAGCAGCCAACTTGGACAGCGCTCCCGGGGCTACACCTTC
CDR3aa: CASSQLGQRSRGYTF

v_gene: TRBV5-1
abundance: few
d_gene: NA
j_gene: TRBJ2-7
CDR3nt: TGCGCCAGCAGCTTGGTGGCAGGGGAAGGCTACGAGCAGTACTTC
CDR3aa: CASSLVAGEGYEQYF

v_gene: TRBV6-5
abundance: NA
d_gene: TRBD2
j_gene: TRBJ2-5
CDR3nt: TGTGCCAGCAGAGGTAGCGGGGGGGCCCCAGAGACCCAGTACTTC
CDR3aa: CASRGSGGAPETQYF

v_gene: TRBV3-1/TRBV3-2
abundance: NA
d_gene: TRBD2
j_gene: TRBJ2-1
CDR3nt: TGTGCCAGCAGCCAAGCAGCGGGGGGGAATGAGCAGTTCTTC
CDR3aa: CASSQAAGGNEQFF

v_gene: TRBV2
abundance: NA
d_gene: TRBD2
j_gene: TRBJ2-2
CDR3nt: TGTGCCAGCAGCCCGACTAGCGGGGGGAATTCGGGGGAGCTGTTTTTT
CDR3aa: CASSPTSGGNSGELFF

v_gene: TRBV4-1
abundance: NA
d_gene: NA
j_gene: TRBJ2-2
CDR3nt: TGCGCCAGCAGCCAAGGTTCAGGGCTCACCGGGGAGCTGTTTTTT
CDR3aa: CASSQGSGLTGELFF